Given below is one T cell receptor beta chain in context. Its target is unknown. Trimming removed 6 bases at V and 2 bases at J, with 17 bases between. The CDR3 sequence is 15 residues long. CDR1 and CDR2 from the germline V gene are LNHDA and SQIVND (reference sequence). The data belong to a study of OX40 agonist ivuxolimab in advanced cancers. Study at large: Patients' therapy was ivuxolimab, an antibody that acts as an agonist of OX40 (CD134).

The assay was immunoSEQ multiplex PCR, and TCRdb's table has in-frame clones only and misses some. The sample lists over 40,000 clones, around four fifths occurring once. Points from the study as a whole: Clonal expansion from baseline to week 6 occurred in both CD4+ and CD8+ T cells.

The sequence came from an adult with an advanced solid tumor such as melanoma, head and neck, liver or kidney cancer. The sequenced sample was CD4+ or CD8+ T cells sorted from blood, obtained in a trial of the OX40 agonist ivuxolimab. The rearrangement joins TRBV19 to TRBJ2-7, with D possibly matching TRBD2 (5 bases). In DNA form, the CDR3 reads TGTGCCAGTAGCATTAGCATTTGGGAGACCTACGAGCAGTACTTC. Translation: CASSISIWETYEQYF.